Listed below are T cell receptor beta chains from one sample, sequenced in a study of CD4 T cell repertoires in COVID-19. Clones were sequenced by immunoSEQ multiplex PCR, and TCRdb holds only the in-frame ones, with some missing. The data show fewer than 25,000 clones, over 85% seen once. The specimen comprised circulating follicular helper CD4+ T cells (cTfh) from blood, sampled before the COVID-19 pandemic. These receptors were obtained from a human donor who had COVID-19. The CDR3 runs from the conserved cysteine through the conserved F or W. A D gene is named only where the DNA matches it firmly. Rows may omit the clone size; those that give it use once, few, many or a size class.

cdr3_aa: CASSSIRDSGYTF; cdr3_nt: TGTGCCAGCAGTTCTATAAGGGACAGTGGCTACACCTTC; v_call: TRBV5-8; d_call: TRBD1; clone_size: -; j_call: TRBJ1-2
cdr3_aa: CASSPTGTLNTEAFF; cdr3_nt: TGTGCCAGCAGTCCGACAGGGACTTTGAACACTGAAGCTTTCTTT; v_call: TRBV7-9; d_call: TRBD1; clone_size: once; j_call: TRBJ1-1
cdr3_aa: CASSFRENTEAFF; cdr3_nt: TGCGCCAGCAGCTTCCGGGAGAACACTGAAGCTTTCTTT; v_call: TRBV5-1; d_call: -; clone_size: once; j_call: TRBJ1-1
cdr3_aa: CASGRVLGLLDTEAFF; cdr3_nt: TGTGCTAGTGGTAGGGTTTTGGGACTTTTGGACACTGAAGCTTTCTTT; v_call: TRBV12-5; d_call: -; clone_size: once; j_call: TRBJ1-1
cdr3_aa: CASTRREEVHTQYF; cdr3_nt: TGTGCCAGCACAAGGCGGGAGGAGGTCCATACGCAGTATTTT; v_call: TRBV6-5; d_call: TRBD2; clone_size: -; j_call: TRBJ2-3
cdr3_aa: CASSLGEPGANVLTF; cdr3_nt: TGTGCCAGCAGCTTGGGGGAGCCTGGGGCCAACGTCCTGACTTTC; v_call: TRBV5-4; d_call: -; clone_size: -; j_call: TRBJ2-6
cdr3_aa: CASSPQGASNQPQHF; cdr3_nt: TGTGCCAGCAGCCCCCAGGGGGCTAGCAATCAGCCCCAGCATTTT; v_call: TRBV7-2; d_call: TRBD1; clone_size: once; j_call: TRBJ1-5
cdr3_aa: CASSSDRGLEKLFF; cdr3_nt: TGTGCCAGCAGCTCGGACAGGGGGCTTGAAAAACTGTTTTTT; v_call: TRBV27; d_call: TRBD1; clone_size: -; j_call: TRBJ1-4
cdr3_aa: CASSLGPGSIYEQYF; cdr3_nt: TGTGCCAGCAGCTTAGGTCCCGGGTCAATCTACGAGCAGTACTTC; v_call: TRBV11-2; d_call: -; clone_size: -; j_call: TRBJ2-7
cdr3_aa: CASSVEGTGGSPLHF; cdr3_nt: TGTGCCAGCAGCGTAGAGGGGACAGGGGGCTCACCCCTCCACTTT; v_call: TRBV9; d_call: TRBD1; clone_size: -; j_call: TRBJ1-6
cdr3_aa: CASSTDPGTSTEAFF; cdr3_nt: TGTGCCAGCAGTACCGACCCCGGGACATCGACTGAAGCTTTCTTT; v_call: TRBV6-6; d_call: -; clone_size: -; j_call: TRBJ1-1
cdr3_aa: CASSSGSSYNEQFF; cdr3_nt: TGCGCCAGCAGTAGCGGTAGCTCCTACAATGAGCAGTTCTTC; v_call: TRBV5-1; d_call: -; clone_size: -; j_call: TRBJ2-1